These 22 T cell receptor beta chains were sequenced from one sample in a study of T cells in Graves' hyperthyroidism and ophthalmopathy. What was amplified from RNA transcripts were TCR beta CDR3 regions. The HTBI primer set drove a first-round RT-PCR of the TCR CDR3. TCRdb processed the multiplex PCR reads anew with MiXCR; each CDR3 protein has one entry. The data hold about 250,000 distinct CDR3 sequences, with around 25% observed a single time. Sequencing was carried out using blood. These receptors were collected from a woman aged 40 to 50 with Graves' ophthalmopathy.

In its sample, this clonotype was seen a few times. The chain has TRBV11-2 and TRBJ2-7; 12 nucleotides line up with TRBD2. J gave up 3 bases and V 4 bases, and 7 bases lay outside the gene matches. Germline CDR1 SGHAT, CDR2 FQNNGV. This CDR3 is 16 amino acids long. CDR3 coding DNA: TGTGCCAGCAGCTCTCCCCTGACTAGCGGGAGCTACGAGCAGTACTTC. Its translation: CASSSPLTSGSYEQYF.

The genes are TRBV6-1 and TRBJ2-4; D perhaps matches TRBD1 (5 bases). V lost 4 bases, J lost 0 bases, and 10 bases lay in between. The CDR3 is made up of 15 amino acids. Germline assignment: CDR1 MNHNS and CDR2 SASEGT. CDR3 in amino acids: CASSVRQLAKNIQYF. CDR3 nucleotide sequence: TGTGCCAGCAGTGTCCGACAGTTAGCCAAAAACATTCAGTACTTC.

This clonotype was recorded at least ten times. The chain joins TRBV19 to TRBJ2-2, with D tentatively TRBD2 (6 bases). CDR1 is LNHDA, CDR2 SQIVND, per germline (reference sequence). The CDR3 consists of 11 residues. V was cut by 7 bases and J by 8 bases, with 8 bases left in between. CDR3 residues: CASTAGGELFF. CDR3 DNA: TGTGCCAGTACGGCGGGAGGGGAGCTGTTTTTT.

This clonotype was counted between two and nine times. The genes are TRBV9 and TRBJ2-7, with 8 bases matching TRBD1. This CDR3 is 15 amino acids long. The V segment lost 0 bases and the J segment 5 bases; nucleotides outside the gene matches: 7. Germline V CDR1 and CDR2: SGDLS, YYNGEE. The CDR3 here is CASSVEDRVGDEQYF. The CDR3 DNA sequence: TGTGCCAGCAGCGTAGAGGACAGGGTTGGTGACGAGCAGTACTTC.

This clonotype was counted many times. The chain links TRBV7-2 to TRBJ2-3; 8 bases are a match to TRBD1. Germline-derived CDR1 and CDR2 are SGHTA and FQGNSA. The CDR3 sequence is 15 residues long. V shed 5 bases and J 1 base; nucleotides not matched to a gene: 5. This CDR3 is CASSLTGQGTDTQYF. CDR3 DNA sequence: TGTGCCAGCAGCCTAACGGGACAGGGCACAGATACGCAGTATTTT.

A remark on this clonotype: This may arise from a read error, as a much more abundant clone is one base away. The CDR3 DNA follows: TGTGCCAGCAGCCTATTAGCGGATGGAGAGACCCAGTACTTC. Amino acid sequence: CASSLLADGETQYF. The rearrangement uses TRBV7-9 and TRBJ2-5, with a weak D call TRBD2 (6 bases). The CDR3 is 14 residues long. Looked up from germline, CDR1 is SEHNR and CDR2 is FQNEAQ (reference sequence). V lost 5 bases and J 4 bases, leaving 14 bases between the germline ends. The whole variable domain, filled in from reference TRBV7-9 and TRBJ2-5, reads DTGVSQNPRHKITKRGQNVTFRCDPISEHNRLYWYRQTLGQGPEFLTYFQNEAQLEKSRLLSDRFSAERPKGSFSTLEIQRTEQGDSAMYLCASSLLADGETQYFGPGTRLLVL.

This clonotype came up a few times. The chain carries TRBV7-9 and TRBJ1-2, with D tentatively TRBD1 (5 bases). Germline CDR1 reads SEHNR; CDR2 reads FQNEAQ (reference sequence). Trimming removed 1 base from V and 0 bases from J, with 9 bases in between. The CDR3 is 15 residues long. CDR3 sequence reads: CASSLGGVANYGYTF. CDR3 nucleotide sequence: TGTGCCAGCAGCTTAGGAGGGGTGGCTAACTATGGCTACACCTTC.

The chain links TRBV15 to TRBJ2-7; TRBD2 matches at 7 bases. The V and J ends lost 4 bases and 4 bases, in that order; junction bases with no gene match: 13. The length of the CDR3 is 16 residues. CDR1 and CDR2 (germline): LNHNV, YYDKDF (reference sequence). The CDR3 DNA is TGTGCCACCAGCAAAGCTGGGCGGGGGACCTTGTACGAGCAGTACTTC. It translates to CATSKAGRGTLYEQYF.

This clonotype occurred many times. Just one base apart from a much larger clone, this may be a read error. CDR3 coding DNA: TGTGCCAGCACCCAATCAGGGGAGCTGCTTTTT. Residues: CASTQSGELLF. The chain has TRBV6-1 and TRBJ2-2, with D possibly TRBD1 on 6 matching bases. Germline CDR1 reads MNHNS; CDR2 reads SASEGT. This CDR3 spans 11 amino acids.

This clonotype was seen ten or more times. The chain uses TRBV6-5 and TRBJ1-3; D unclear. Germline CDR1 reads MNHEY; CDR2 reads SVGAGI. This CDR3 is 14 amino acids long. V shed 5 bases and J shed 3 bases, with 11 bases lying between them. The CDR3 DNA reads TGTGCCAGCAGTAGGGAGGTTTATGGAAACACCATATATTTT. It encodes CASSREVYGNTIYF.

This clonotype has at least ten counts. This may arise from a read error, as a much more abundant clone is one base away. This rearrangement joins TRBV6-1 to TRBJ2-6, with D possibly TRBD1 on 5 matching bases. This CDR3 contains 16 residues. Germline CDR1 and CDR2: MNHNS and SASEGT. The chain's CDR3 is CASSDRQYSGANVPTF. The CDR3 DNA is TGTGCCAGCAGTGACAGACAGTACTCTGGGGCCAACGTCCCGACTTTC.

Many counts were recorded for this clonotype. The V and J genes are TRBV12-3 or TRBV12-4 and TRBJ1-2; D unresolved. The CDR3 is 17 residues long. The V and J ends lost 5 bases and 4 bases respectively, with 23 bases between them. In DNA form, the CDR3 reads TGTGCCAGCAGTGGACCTTCTATATCCCCCTTTCGCTATGGCTACACCTTC. Translation gives CASSGPSISPFRYGYTF.

The J gene is TRBJ1-2, the V gene TRBV27; the D is unclear. This CDR3 comprises 12 residues. CDR1 and CDR2 (germline): MNHEY, SMNVEV (reference sequence). V was cut by 3 bases and J by 8 bases, with 10 bases left in between. CDR3 nucleotide sequence: TGTGCCAGCAGTTTCCGGGTTGAGGGCTACACCTTC. Amino acid sequence: CASSFRVEGYTF.

There are many counts of this clonotype. The chain combines TRBV15 with TRBJ2-7; 9 nucleotides align to TRBD1. After removal of 0 bases from V and 3 bases from J, the junction contained 3 bases not matched to a gene. The germline CDR1 and CDR2 sequences are LNHNV and YYDKDF (reference sequence). This CDR3 has 15 residues. The CDR3, as DNA: TGTGCCACCAGCAGAGACGGGACAGGGAACTACGAGCAGTACTTC. As protein: CATSRDGTGNYEQYF.

This clonotype was seen at least ten times. V is TRBV18 and J is TRBJ1-5, with D possibly being TRBD1 (5 bases). Germline loops: CDR1 KGHSH, CDR2 LQKENI. The CDR3 spans 15 residues. The V gene lost 0 bases and the J gene lost 6 bases, with 12 bases spanning the gap. The CDR3 nucleotides read TGTGCCAGCTCACCACCGGGGGGGGGGAGTCAGCCCCAGCATTTT. Translated, it gives CASSPPGGGSQPQHF.

This chain joins TRBV2 and TRBJ2-2; 8 bases agree with TRBD2. V lost 7 bases to trimming and J lost 2 bases; unmatched junction nucleotides: 6. The CDR3 is 15 amino acids. CDR1 SNHLY and CDR2 FYNNEI come from the germline V gene. The DNA of the CDR3 is TGTGCCAGCACGCCGACTAGCGCTAACACCGGGGAGCTGTTTTTT. Translating it yields CASTPTSANTGELFF. Together with reference TRBV2 and TRBJ2-2, the CDR3 gives the full variable domain: EPEVTQTPSHQVTQMGQEVILRCVPISNHLYFYWYRQILGQKVEFLVSFYNNEISEKSEIFDDQFSVERPDGSNFTLKIRSTKLEDSAMYFCASTPTSANTGELFFGEGSRLTVL.

This clonotype was observed a handful of times. The V and J genes are TRBV30 and TRBJ2-5; maybe TRBD2 (6 bases). This CDR3 region has 15 residues. The V gene's germline CDR1 is GTSNPN and CDR2 SVGIG (reference sequence). The V end was cut by 4 bases, the J end by 4 bases, with 19 bases between. CDR3: CAWTPKNSGIETQYF. DNA of the CDR3: TGTGCCTGGACCCCGAAGAATAGCGGAATAGAGACCCAGTACTTC.

This clonotype was found many times. The gene calls are TRBV28 and TRBJ1-5, with 10 nucleotides matching TRBD1. Trimming took 6 bases from V and 0 from J; bases not matched to a gene: 8. In germline, CDR1 is MDHEN, CDR2 SYDVKM. This CDR3 has 17 amino acids. Written as DNA, the CDR3 is TGTGCCAGCAGCCAAGGACAGGGGGGGTATAGCAATCAGCCCCAGCATTTT. It specifies CASSQGQGGYSNQPQHF.

This clonotype came up many times. V and J are TRBV29-1 and TRBJ1-1; no reliable D call. The germline V gene encodes CDR1 SQVTM and CDR2 ANQGSEA. The length of the CDR3 is 11 residues. Trimming removed 3 bases from V and 1 base from J, with 3 bases in between. The CDR3 DNA reads TGCAGCGTTGACAGGAACACTGAAGCTTTCTTT. Translated: CSVDRNTEAFF.

This clonotype was counted many times. J is TRBJ1-1 and V is TRBV28, with D perhaps TRBD1 (6 bases). The germline V gene encodes CDR1 MDHEN and CDR2 SYDVKM. The CDR3 is 16 residues long. The V gene lost 6 bases and the J gene lost 4 bases, with 21 bases spanning the gap. CDR3 DNA: TGTGCCAGCAGATCTTCAAAGGGGGGGATAGGCACTGAAGCTTTCTTT. It encodes CASRSSKGGIGTEAFF. The full variable domain, its missing parts supplied by reference TRBV28 and TRBJ1-1, is DVKVTQSSRYLVKRTGEKVFLECVQDMDHENMFWYRQDPGLGLRLIYFSYDVKMKEKGDIPEGYSVSREKKERFSLILESASTNQTSMYLCASRSSKGGIGTEAFFGQGTRLTVV.

This clonotype has a count of ten or more. This chain connects TRBV20-1 to TRBJ2-7, with D unclear. CDR3 length: 14 amino acids. From germline, CDR1 is DFQATT and CDR2 SNEGSKA (reference sequence). With 0 bases removed from V and 3 bases from J, the gap between germline ends came to 12 bases. The CDR3 DNA sequence: TGCAGTGCTAGAGATCCCGGGCCAGGCTACGAGCAGTACTTC. It specifies CSARDPGPGYEQYF.

This clonotype was counted ten times or more. The chain combines TRBV11-2 with TRBJ2-2; D remains ambiguous. V lost 5 bases, J lost 3 bases, and 7 bases lay in between. Germline V gene sequence: CDR1 SGHAT, CDR2 FQNNGV. This CDR3 spans 13 amino acids. CDR3 sequence reads: CASSIIYTGELFF. CDR3 DNA sequence: TGTGCCAGCAGCATTATTTACACCGGGGAGCTGTTTTTT.